A single sample is the source of the 5 T cell receptor beta chains below, sequenced in a study of shared clonotypes between healthy human individuals. Measured with immunoSEQ multiplex PCR; TCRdb has only the in-frame clones, and not every one. The sample lists about 1 million clones; more than 65% were seen once. The source material was memory CD4+ T cells sorted from blood. The subset denotes: CD45RA-negative fraction. These receptors were obtained from a man aged 18 to 30 in good health.

The chain is built from TRBV7-2 and TRBJ2-1; 13 nucleotides line up with TRBD2. Trimming removed 5 bases from V and 12 bases from J; junction bases left unmatched: 7. CDR3 length: 14 residues. Looked up from germline, CDR1 is SGHTA and CDR2 is FQGNSA. CDR3 residues: CASSPGLAGVMQFF. The CDR3 DNA sequence: TGTGCCAGCAGCCCCGGACTAGCGGGAGTGATGCAGTTCTTC.

V and J are TRBV21-1 and TRBJ1-5. TRBV21-1 is shown as a pseudogene. This CDR3 spans 15 amino acids. The CDR3 DNA sequence: TGTGCCAGCAGCAAAGAAAAGACGGCCAACCAGCCCCAGCATTTT. Its translation: CASSKEKTANQPQHF.

The chain couples TRBV2 to TRBJ2-3; D gene ambiguous. CDR1 and CDR2 (germline): SNHLY, FYNNEI. This CDR3 is built from 12 residues. The V gene lost 6 bases and the J gene lost 0 bases, with 4 bases spanning the gap. CDR3 region: CASRKSTDTQYF. The CDR3 region has the DNA TGTGCCAGCAGGAAAAGCACAGATACGCAGTATTTT.

The table lists this clone with a count of one. V gene TRBV5-1 combines with J gene TRBJ2-7; possible D gene TRBD1, 6 bases. CDR3 length equals 14 residues. Germline V lookup: CDR1 SGHRS, CDR2 YFSETQ. The germline V and J ends were trimmed by 6 bases and 6 bases, with 19 bases remaining between them. The DNA of the CDR3 is TGCGCCAGCACCTCCGAGGGGGTCATATCCGAGCAGTACTTC. It yields the protein CASTSEGVISEQYF.

This clone has only one observation. Other DNA sequences in this specimen translate into the identical CDR3. V usage is TRBV5-1 and J usage is TRBJ2-5; D may be TRBD2 (5 bases). The CDR3 covers 13 residues. Looked up from germline, CDR1 is SGHRS and CDR2 is YFSETQ. Trimming stripped 0 bases from V and 4 bases from J, with 7 bases between. CDR3 sequence (DNA): TGCGCCAGCAGCTTGGGCAGCGGAGAGACCCAGTACTTC. This sequence encodes CASSLGSGETQYF.